This passage covers 22 T cell receptor beta chains from one sample sequenced in a study of control samples from healthy donors and cancer patients. The assay was immunoSEQ multiplex PCR, and TCRdb's table has in-frame clones only and misses some. The table includes about 160,000 clones, about 90% detected once. The sequenced sample was blood. Receptor source: a man aged 25-45 years in good health.

The sample holds a few counts of this clone. V usage is TRBV9 and J usage is TRBJ1-3, with D tentatively TRBD1 (6 bases). Between the trimmed V and J ends, which lost 3 bases and 4 bases, there was a span of 14 bases. In germline, CDR1 is SGDLS, CDR2 YYNGEE. The CDR3 contains 15 residues. The CDR3 bases are TGTGCCAGCAGCGGAACACAGGGCCCCGGAAACACCATATATTTT. As protein: CASSGTQGPGNTIYF.

This clone has a single count. The chain carries TRBV7-9 and TRBJ1-4; D call uncertain. Trimming pared 6 bases from V and 5 bases from J, leaving 7 bases between. In germline, CDR1 is SEHNR, CDR2 FQNEAQ (reference sequence). CDR3 length equals 12 residues. The CDR3 is CASRQSNEKLFF. In DNA, the CDR3 is TGTGCCAGCAGACAGTCCAATGAAAAACTGTTTTTT.

This chain joins TRBV5-4 and TRBJ2-2, with 7 bases aligning to TRBD1. The CDR3 covers 14 residues. Germline assignment: CDR1 SGHNT and CDR2 YYREEE (reference sequence). V dropped 3 bases and J dropped 9; count of bases not matched to a gene: 8. In nucleotides, the CDR3 is TGTGCCAGCAGCTGGGACAGCTCTCTTCGGGAGCTGTTTTTT. Amino acid sequence: CASSWDSSLRELFF.

The chain employs TRBV4-1 and TRBJ2-7, with 9 bases identical to TRBD1. Germline CDR1 and CDR2: MGHRA and YSYEKL. This CDR3 comprises 13 residues. V lost 1 base to trimming and J lost 7 bases; unmatched junction nucleotides: 2. The CDR3 sequence: CASSQGTGEEQYF. The CDR3 bases are TGCGCCAGCAGCCAAGGGACAGGGGAAGAGCAGTACTTC.

The chain combines TRBV25-1 with TRBJ1-4; D is unresolved. Trimming took off 2 bases at V and 1 base at J, with 5 bases between the two ends. CDR3 size: 14 residues. Per germline, CDR1 MGHDK and CDR2 SYGVNS. CDR3 DNA: TGTGCCAGCAGTGAAATGGGAACTAATGAAAAACTGTTTTTT. It codes for CASSEMGTNEKLFF.

The chain links TRBV19 to TRBJ2-7; 7 bases match TRBD2. Looked up from germline, CDR1 is LNHDA and CDR2 is SQIVND (reference sequence). The V segment lost 5 bases and the J segment 5 bases; nucleotides outside the gene matches: 12. The length of the CDR3 is 15 residues. The CDR3 DNA is TGTGCCAGTAGTCGGGGCGGGAGCGGGGATAACGAGCAGTACTTC. It encodes CASSRGGSGDNEQYF.

Details on this clone: The same CDR3 can be traced to other DNA sequences in this sample. This rearrangement joins TRBV14 to TRBJ1-2; the D gene is possibly TRBD1 (5 bases). Germline V gene sequence: CDR1 SGHDN, CDR2 FVKESK. The CDR3 extends over 13 amino acids. The ends were cut back, 6 bases at V and 8 bases at J, with 16 bases in the middle. The CDR3 here is CASSTGQLYGYTF. The CDR3 nucleotides are TGTGCCAGCAGTACGGGGCAACTCTACGGCTACACCTTC.

CDR3 DNA: TGTGCCAGCAGGGGGATAACGGAGACTAGCCCCTACGAGCAGTACTTC. Translation: CASRGITETSPYEQYF. The chain uses TRBV5-6 and TRBJ2-7, with 7 bases matching TRBD2. Germline CDR1 reads SGHDT; CDR2 reads YYEEEE. The CDR3 runs to 16 residues. J was trimmed by 2 bases and V by 5 bases; bases with no gene match: 13.

The rearrangement links TRBV7-9 to TRBJ2-7; D is unresolved. V lost 5 bases and J 0 bases, leaving 11 bases between the germline ends. Germline CDR1 SEHNR, CDR2 FQNEAQ (reference sequence). The CDR3 is 14 amino acids. CDR3 residues: CASSSTGYSYEQYF. The CDR3 DNA follows: TGTGCCAGCAGCAGCACCGGGTACTCCTACGAGCAGTACTTC.

This clone is a singleton in its sample. V gene TRBV6-5 combines with J gene TRBJ1-3, with 9 bases lining up with TRBD1. Trimming at V came to 5 bases and at J to 8 bases, leaving 7 bases not matched to a gene. The CDR3 length is 14 residues. Germline V gene sequence: CDR1 MNHEY, CDR2 SVGAGI. CDR3: CASSPGQGTYTIYF. CDR3 DNA sequence: TGTGCCAGCAGTCCGGGACAGGGAACATACACCATATATTTT.

V is TRBV5-6 and J is TRBJ1-2, with TRBD1 matching over 10 bases. V was pared by 6 bases and J by 2 bases, with 16 bases of the junction left unmatched. Germline V gene data show CDR1 as SGHDT and CDR2 as YYEEEE. The CDR3 loop spans 18 amino acids. In DNA, the CDR3 is TGTGCCAGCATCCGGACCGGGACAGGGGTTTCTGGGAACTATGGCTACACCTTC. Translated, it gives CASIRTGTGVSGNYGYTF. The whole variable domain, remainder taken from reference TRBV5-6 and TRBJ1-2, is DAGVTQSPTHLIKTRGQQVTLRCSPKSGHDTVSWYQQALGQGPQFIFQYYEEEERQRGNFPDRFSGHQFPNYSSELNVNALLLGDSALYLCASIRTGTGVSGNYGYTFGSGTRLTVV.

The V call is TRBV7-9, the J call TRBJ1-1, with unresolved D. CDR3 size: 13 residues. CDR1 and CDR2 from the germline V gene are SEHNR and FQNEAQ (reference sequence). The V end lost 2 bases, the J end lost 6 bases, and 10 bases lay between the germline ends. The CDR3 DNA reads as TGTGCCAGCAGCTTAAGGGTCGGGGCTGAAGCTTTCTTT. It is translated as CASSLRVGAEAFF.

This chain links TRBV6-6 with TRBJ2-1; D may match TRBD1 or TRBD2 (5 bases each). The V gene lost 5 bases and the J gene lost 6 bases, with 14 bases spanning the gap. The CDR3 consists of 14 residues. Germline V gives CDR1 MNHNY, CDR2 SVGAGI (reference sequence). CDR3 nucleotide sequence: TGTGCCAGCAGTAACCGGGACCACGCCAATGAGCAGTTCTTC. Translated, it gives CASSNRDHANEQFF.

The V gene is TRBV6-1, the J gene TRBJ1-4; D is ambiguous. Germline loops: CDR1 MNHNS, CDR2 SASEGT. Trimming cost V 1 base and J 8 bases, with 11 bases left between them. The CDR3 is 14 residues long. CDR3 residues: CASSEVGLGEKLFF. The CDR3 DNA sequence: TGTGCCAGCAGTGAAGTAGGGCTAGGGGAAAAACTGTTTTTT.

The V and J genes are TRBV5-4 and TRBJ1-2; D ambiguous. CDR1 and CDR2 from the germline V gene are SGHNT and YYREEE (reference sequence). V dropped 3 bases and J dropped 8 bases, with 11 bases sitting between them. The CDR3 is 12 amino acids. The CDR3, as DNA: TGTGCCAGCAGCTCCGACCGGCCCGGCTACACCTTC. The encoded protein is CASSSDRPGYTF.

This CDR3 is CASSFEGRSSGNTIYF. In DNA form, the CDR3 reads TGTGCCAGCAGCTTTGAGGGGCGGTCCTCTGGAAACACCATATATTTT. V usage is TRBV5-4 and J usage is TRBJ1-3; a possible D gene is TRBD1 (5 bases). Germline V gene lookup returns CDR1 SGHNT and CDR2 YYREEE (reference sequence). Trimming cost V 2 bases and J 0 bases, with 12 bases left between them. CDR3 length equals 16 residues.

Here the CDR3 reads CAWRAGGTGGAGNEKLFF. CDR3 nucleotides: TGTGCCTGGCGGGCGGGGGGGACAGGGGGCGCTGGAAATGAAAAACTGTTTTTT. This rearrangement joins TRBV30 to TRBJ1-4; 12 bases fit TRBD1. V lost 5 bases, J lost 5 bases, and 15 bases stayed unmatched. Germline values: CDR1 GTSNPN, CDR2 SVGIG (reference sequence). There are 18 residues in the CDR3.

CDR3 coding DNA: TGCGCCAGCAGCGTGTCTAGAGAGACCCAGTACTTC. This encodes CASSVSRETQYF. The chain has TRBV5-1 and TRBJ2-5; D uncertain. Trimming shortened V by 4 bases and J by 4 bases, and 8 bases separated the two germline ends. Germline V gene sequence: CDR1 SGHRS, CDR2 YFSETQ. There are 12 residues in the CDR3.

The rearrangement uses TRBV7-2 and TRBJ1-1, with no clear D. V lost 1 base, J lost 6 bases, and 12 bases lay in between. This CDR3 comprises 14 residues. Germline CDR1 is SGHTA and CDR2 is FQGNSA. This CDR3 reads CASSLDRGVAEAFF. CDR3 bases: TGTGCCAGCAGCTTAGACCGGGGTGTCGCTGAAGCTTTCTTT.

The V call is TRBV24-1, the J call TRBJ2-1, with 7 bases matching TRBD1. The trim removed 4 bases at V and 4 bases at J, leaving 9 bases unmatched. CDR3 length equals 16 residues. Germline V CDR1 and CDR2: KGHDR, SFDVKD. CDR3 sequence: CATSDDREGVYNEQFF. CDR3 coding DNA: TGTGCCACCAGTGACGACAGGGAAGGTGTTTACAATGAGCAGTTCTTC.

The CDR3 spells CASSVRGGIGGYTF. The CDR3 DNA sequence: TGTGCCAGCAGCGTCCGGGGGGGAATTGGCGGCTACACCTTC. V and J are TRBV11-2 and TRBJ1-2; possibly TRBD1 for D (5 bases). Germline CDR1 is SGHAT and CDR2 is FQNNGV. The V and J ends lost 5 bases and 8 bases respectively, with 18 bases between them. This CDR3 spans 14 amino acids.

The rearrangement uses TRBV6-2 or TRBV6-3 and TRBJ2-1; 9 nucleotides align to TRBD2. The CDR3 sequence is 14 residues long. CDR1 and CDR2 (germline): MNHEY, SVGEGT. V was pared by 5 bases and J by 15 bases, with 14 bases of the junction left unmatched. DNA of the CDR3: TGTGCCAGCAGTCTCAGGGCTTGGACTAGCGATGCGTTCTTC. This translates into CASSLRAWTSDAFF.